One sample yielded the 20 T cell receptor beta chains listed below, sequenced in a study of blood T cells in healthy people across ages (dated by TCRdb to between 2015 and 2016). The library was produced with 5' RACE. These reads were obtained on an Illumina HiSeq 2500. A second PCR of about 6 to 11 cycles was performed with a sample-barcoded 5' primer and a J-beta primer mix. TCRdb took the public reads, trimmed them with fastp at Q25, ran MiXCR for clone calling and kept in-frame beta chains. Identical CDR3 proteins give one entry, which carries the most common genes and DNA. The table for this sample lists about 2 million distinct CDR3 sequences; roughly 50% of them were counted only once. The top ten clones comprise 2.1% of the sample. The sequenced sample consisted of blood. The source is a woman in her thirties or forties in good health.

For the CDR3, the DNA is TGTGCCAGCAGCATAGGGTCGGTGAGAGAGCAGTACTTC. This gives the protein CASSIGSVREQYF. The V and J genes are TRBV21-1 and TRBJ2-7. TRBV21-1 is tagged as a pseudogene. The CDR3 is 13 amino acids.

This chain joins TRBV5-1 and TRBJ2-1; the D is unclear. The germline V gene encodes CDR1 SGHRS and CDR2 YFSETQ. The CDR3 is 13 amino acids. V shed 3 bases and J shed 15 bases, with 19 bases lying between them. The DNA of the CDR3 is TGCGCCAGCAGCTGGCAATCCCAACGGAAGCCGTTCTTC. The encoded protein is CASSWQSQRKPFF.

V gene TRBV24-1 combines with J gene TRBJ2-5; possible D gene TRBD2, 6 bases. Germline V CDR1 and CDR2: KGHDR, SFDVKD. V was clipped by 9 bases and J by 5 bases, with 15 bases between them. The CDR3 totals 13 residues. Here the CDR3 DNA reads TGTGCCACCGGGCAGGAGGGCTGGGAGACCCAGTACTTC. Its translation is CATGQEGWETQYF.

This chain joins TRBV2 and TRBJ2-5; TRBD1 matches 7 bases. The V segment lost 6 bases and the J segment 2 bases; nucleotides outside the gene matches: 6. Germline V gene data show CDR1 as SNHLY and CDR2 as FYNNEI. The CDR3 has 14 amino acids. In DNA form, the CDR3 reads TGTGCCAGCAGATACAGGGGATCACAAGAGACCCAGTACTTC. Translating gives CASRYRGSQETQYF.

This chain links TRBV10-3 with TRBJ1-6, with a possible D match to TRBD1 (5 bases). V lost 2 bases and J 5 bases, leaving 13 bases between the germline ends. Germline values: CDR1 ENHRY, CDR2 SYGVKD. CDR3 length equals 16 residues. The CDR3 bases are TGTGCCATCAGTGAGACCCAGGGCGCAAATAATTCACCCCTCCACTTT. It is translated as CAISETQGANNSPLHF.

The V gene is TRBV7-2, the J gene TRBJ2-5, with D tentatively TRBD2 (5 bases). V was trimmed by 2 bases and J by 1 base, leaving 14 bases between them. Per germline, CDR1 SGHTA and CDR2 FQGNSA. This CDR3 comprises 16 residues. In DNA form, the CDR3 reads TGTGCCAGCAGCTTATCTACGGAGGTCCTCCAAGAGACCCAGTACTTC. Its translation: CASSLSTEVLQETQYF.

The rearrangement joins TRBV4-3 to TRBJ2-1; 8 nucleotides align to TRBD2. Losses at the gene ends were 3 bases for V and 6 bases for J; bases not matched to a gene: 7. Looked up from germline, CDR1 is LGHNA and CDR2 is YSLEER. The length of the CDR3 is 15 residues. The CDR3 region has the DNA TGCGCCAGCAGCCACTTAACGGGGGGGTCCAATGAGCAGTTCTTC. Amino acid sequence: CASSHLTGGSNEQFF.

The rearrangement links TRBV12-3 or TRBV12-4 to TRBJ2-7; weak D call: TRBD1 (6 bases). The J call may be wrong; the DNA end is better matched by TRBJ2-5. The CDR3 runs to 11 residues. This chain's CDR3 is CASTFRGTQYF. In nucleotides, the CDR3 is TGTGCCAGCACCTTCAGGGGGACCCAGTACTTC.

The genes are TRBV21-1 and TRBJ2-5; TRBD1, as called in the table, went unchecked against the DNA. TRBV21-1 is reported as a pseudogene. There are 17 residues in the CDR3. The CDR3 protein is CASSKVNGQGARETQYF. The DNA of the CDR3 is TGTGCCAGCAGCAAAGTTAATGGCCAGGGGGCGCGGGAGACCCAGTACTTC.

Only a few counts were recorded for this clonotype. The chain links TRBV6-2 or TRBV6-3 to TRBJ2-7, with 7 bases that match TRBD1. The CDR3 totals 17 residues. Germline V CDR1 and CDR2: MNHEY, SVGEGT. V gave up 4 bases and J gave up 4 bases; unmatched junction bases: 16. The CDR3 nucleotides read TGTGCCAGCAGTTCCTTACCTCCGGGACAGCTCATTTACGAGCAGTACTTC. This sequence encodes CASSSLPPGQLIYEQYF.

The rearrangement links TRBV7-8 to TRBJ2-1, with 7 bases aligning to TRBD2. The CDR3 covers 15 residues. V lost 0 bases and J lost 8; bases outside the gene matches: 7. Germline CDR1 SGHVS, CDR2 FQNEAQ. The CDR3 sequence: CASSLARGRGDEQFF. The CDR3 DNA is TGTGCCAGCAGCTTAGCGCGGGGGAGGGGCGATGAGCAGTTCTTC.

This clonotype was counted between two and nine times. The CDR3 region has the DNA TGTGCCACCAGTGATGCGAGTAACTATGGCTACACCTTC. This codes for CATSDASNYGYTF. The V and J genes are TRBV24-1 and TRBJ1-2, with D unclear. The V and J ends lost 3 bases and 1 base respectively, with 5 bases between them. The CDR3 loop spans 13 amino acids. The germline V gene encodes CDR1 KGHDR and CDR2 SFDVKD.

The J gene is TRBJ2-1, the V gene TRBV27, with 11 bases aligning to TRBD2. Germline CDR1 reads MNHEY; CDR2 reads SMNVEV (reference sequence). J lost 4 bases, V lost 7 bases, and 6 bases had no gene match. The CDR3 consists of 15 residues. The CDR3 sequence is CASKLAGEGYNEQFF. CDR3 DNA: TGTGCCAGCAAACTAGCGGGGGAGGGTTACAATGAGCAGTTCTTC.

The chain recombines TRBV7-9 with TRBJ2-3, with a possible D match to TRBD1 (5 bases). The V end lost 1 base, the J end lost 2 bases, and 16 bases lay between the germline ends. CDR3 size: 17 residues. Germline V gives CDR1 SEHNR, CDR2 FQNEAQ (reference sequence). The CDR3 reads CASSLGGMTGYTDTQYF. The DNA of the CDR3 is TGTGCCAGCAGCTTAGGGGGCATGACGGGCTACACAGATACGCAGTATTTT.

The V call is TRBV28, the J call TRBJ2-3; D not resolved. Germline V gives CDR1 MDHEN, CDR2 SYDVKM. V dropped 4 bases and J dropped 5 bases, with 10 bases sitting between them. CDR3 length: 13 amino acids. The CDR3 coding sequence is TGTGCCAGCAGTTCGACCGGACGAGATACGCAGTATTTT. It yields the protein CASSSTGRDTQYF.

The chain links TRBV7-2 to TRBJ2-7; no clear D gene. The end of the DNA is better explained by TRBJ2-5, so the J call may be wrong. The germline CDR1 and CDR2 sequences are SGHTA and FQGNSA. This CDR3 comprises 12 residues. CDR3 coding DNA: TGTGCCAGCAGCGCCTATAGGGAGACCCAGTACTTC. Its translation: CASSAYRETQYF.

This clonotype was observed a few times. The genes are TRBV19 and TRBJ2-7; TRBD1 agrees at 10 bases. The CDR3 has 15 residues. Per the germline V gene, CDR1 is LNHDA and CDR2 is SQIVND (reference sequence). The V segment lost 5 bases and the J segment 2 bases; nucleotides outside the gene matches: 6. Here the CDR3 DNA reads TGTGCCAGTAGTCTAACCGGGACAGGGGCCTACGAGCAGTACTTC. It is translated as CASSLTGTGAYEQYF. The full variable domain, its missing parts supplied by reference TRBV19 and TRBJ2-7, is DGGITQSPKYLFRKEGQNVTLSCEQNLNHDAMYWYRQDPGQGLRLIYYSQIVNDFQKGDIAEGYSVSREKKESFPLTVTSAQKNPTAFYLCASSLTGTGAYEQYFGPGTRLTVT.

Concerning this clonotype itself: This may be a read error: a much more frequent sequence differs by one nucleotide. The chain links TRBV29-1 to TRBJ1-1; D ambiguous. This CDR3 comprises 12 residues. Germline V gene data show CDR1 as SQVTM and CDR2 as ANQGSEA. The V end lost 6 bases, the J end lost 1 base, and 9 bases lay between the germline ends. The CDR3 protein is CSVRQPNTEAFF. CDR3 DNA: TGCAGCGTCAGACAACCGAACACTGAAGCTTTCTTT.

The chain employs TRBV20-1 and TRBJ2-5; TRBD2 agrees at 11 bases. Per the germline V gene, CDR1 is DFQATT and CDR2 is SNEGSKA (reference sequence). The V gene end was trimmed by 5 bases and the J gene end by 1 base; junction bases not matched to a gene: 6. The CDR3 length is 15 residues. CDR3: CSAGISGGVQETQYF. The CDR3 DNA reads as TGCAGTGCTGGAATTAGCGGGGGGGTCCAAGAGACCCAGTACTTC.

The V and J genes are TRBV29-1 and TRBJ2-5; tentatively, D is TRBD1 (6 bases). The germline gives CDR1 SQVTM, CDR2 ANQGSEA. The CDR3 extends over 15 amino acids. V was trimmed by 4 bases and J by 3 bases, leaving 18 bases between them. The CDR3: CSVGAPGAEKETQYF. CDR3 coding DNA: TGCAGCGTTGGTGCCCCAGGGGCAGAGAAAGAGACCCAGTACTTC.